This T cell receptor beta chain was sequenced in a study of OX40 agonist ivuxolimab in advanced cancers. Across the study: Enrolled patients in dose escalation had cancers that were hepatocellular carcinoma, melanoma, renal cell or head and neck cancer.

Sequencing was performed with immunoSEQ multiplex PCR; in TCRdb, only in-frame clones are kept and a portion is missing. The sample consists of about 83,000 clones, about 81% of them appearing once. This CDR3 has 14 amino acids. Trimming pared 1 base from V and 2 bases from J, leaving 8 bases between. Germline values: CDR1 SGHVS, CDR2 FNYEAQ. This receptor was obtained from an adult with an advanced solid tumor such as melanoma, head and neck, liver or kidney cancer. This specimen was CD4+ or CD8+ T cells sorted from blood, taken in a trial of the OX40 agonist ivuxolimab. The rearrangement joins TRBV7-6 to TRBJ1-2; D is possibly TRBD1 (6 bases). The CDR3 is CASSLGTGNYGYTF. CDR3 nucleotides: TGTGCCAGCAGCTTAGGTACAGGGAACTATGGCTACACCTTC.